This T cell receptor (beta chain) was found in a study of cytomegalovirus exposure and HLA in healthy donors. Study-level results: Accounts indicate the classifier identified cytomegalovirus status with strong specificity and sensitivity. TCR beta sequences reportedly predicted most subjects' HLA-A and HLA-B alleles accurately.

With 60 Vbeta and 13 Jbeta primers, the PCR was carried out. Assay used: immunoSEQ multiplex PCR; TCRdb lists only in-frame clones, some missing. The table includes 150,000 to 200,000 clones, around 84% detected once. The CDR3 has 13 amino acids. Germline assignment: CDR1 SEHNR and CDR2 FQNEAQ (reference sequence). V lost 2 bases and J 1 base, leaving 5 bases between the germline ends. About this clone itself: What it recognizes is unknown.

The donors, nominally healthy at sampling, likely had unrecorded immune exposures. The J gene is TRBJ1-1, the V gene TRBV7-9, with D hard to call. The TCR was taken from a man aged 45 to 65 in good health and CMV-seropositive. Sequencing was performed on PBMCs. As DNA, the CDR3 is TGTGCCAGCAGCTTAACCGGGAACACTGAAGCTTTCTTT. It encodes CASSLTGNTEAFF.